The sequence of this T cell receptor beta chain was determined in a study of immune evolution from preneoplasia to lung adenocarcinoma. Study findings and constraints: Top clone frequencies peaked in normal lung, apparently declining through invasive adenocarcinoma. Compared with EGFR-mutant or double wild-type lesions, KRAS-mutant nodules were more clonal. Later-stage lesions appeared to have more T cells, more diversity, less clonality.

As for this clone: Its antigen is unknown.

Repertoires were generated with immunoSEQ multiplex PCR, while TCRdb's copy carries only in-frame clones and drops some. This table has over 2,000 clones, 75% to 85% appearing once. Nucleic acids came from premalignant or tumor cells enriched by macro-dissection. Material for sequencing was FFPE minimally invasive lung adenocarcinoma tissue. This receptor was identified in a person aged 55 to 79 with lung adenocarcinoma.

The CDR3 DNA sequence: TGTGCCAGCAGCGTAGTTATAGGGACGGACTATGGCTACACCTTC. Residues: CASSVVIGTDYGYTF. The V gene is TRBV9, the J gene TRBJ1-2; tentative D call: TRBD1 (5 bases). The V end lost 0 bases, the J end lost 3 bases, and 12 bases lay between the germline ends. The germline gives CDR1 SGDLS, CDR2 YYNGEE. This CDR3 contains 15 residues.